Below are 5 T cell receptor beta chains sequenced from a single sample in a study of blood T cells in healthy people across ages. A second roughly 6 to 12 cycle PCR used barcoded and J-beta primers. TCRdb reprocessed the 5' RACE reads via MiXCR and lists one record per CDR3 protein. In the table there are around 1,000,000 distinct CDR3 sequences, around two fifths of which are singletons. Specimen: blood. The receptor set was obtained from a man between 18 and 29 years old in good health.

The chain links TRBV6-2 or TRBV6-3 to TRBJ2-5; D tentatively fits TRBD1 or TRBD2 (5 bases each). CDR3 size: 13 residues. The ends were cut back, 2 bases at V and 3 bases at J, with 7 bases in the middle. Germline V gene data show CDR1 as MNHEY and CDR2 as SVGEGT. The CDR3 sequence is CASSYGGKETQYF. The CDR3 bases are TGTGCCAGCAGTTACGGGGGAAAAGAGACCCAGTACTTC.

This clonotype occurred a few times. The CDR3 DNA reads as TGTGCCAGCAGTTACTCCAGGGTCAATCAGCCCCAGCATTTT. Translation: CASSYSRVNQPQHF. The chain recombines TRBV6-2 or TRBV6-3 with TRBJ1-5; D possibly corresponds to TRBD1 (5 bases). CDR1 is MNHEY, CDR2 SVGEGT, per germline. This CDR3 comprises 14 residues. Deletions cut 0 bases from V and 3 bases from J, with 6 bases between.

The chain is built from TRBV10-3 and TRBJ2-1; D is undetermined. The J call may be in error: the DNA end matches TRBJ2-7 better. Germline assignment: CDR1 ENHRY and CDR2 SYGVKD. This CDR3 comprises 17 residues. CDR3 sequence (DNA): TGTGCCATCAGTGAGTCGGGTCAACGCCGGGCATACAATGAGCAGTACTTC. Protein sequence: CAISESGQRRAYNEQYF.

V usage is TRBV6-5 and J usage is TRBJ2-1; D call uncertain. The tail of the sequence fits TRBJ2-7 better, so the J call may be wrong. CDR3 length equals 13 residues. In germline, CDR1 is MNHEY, CDR2 SVGAGI. Here the CDR3 reads CASSYASYNEQYF. The CDR3 DNA reads TGTGCCAGCAGTTACGCCTCCTACAATGAGCAGTACTTC.

There are a few counts of this clonotype. The genes are TRBV7-2 and TRBJ2-3, with 7 bases aligning to TRBD2. This CDR3 has 16 residues. Losses at the gene ends were 6 bases for V and 5 bases for J; bases not matched to a gene: 14. Per the germline V gene, CDR1 is SGHTA and CDR2 is FQGNSA. This CDR3 is CASRRPGLRTRDTQYF. CDR3 DNA: TGTGCCAGCAGAAGACCGGGACTAAGAACCAGAGATACGCAGTATTTT.